These 14 T cell receptor beta chains originate from one sample sequenced in a study of tumor-infiltrating lymphocytes in primary liver carcinoma. The investigators made TCR beta cDNA from approximately 500 ng total RNA, using a constant-region primer. Library construction for TCR beta comprised three nested multiplex PCR rounds performed with slightly modified ARM-PCR. Use of TRBV1-TRBV30 forward primers with a C-beta reverse primer characterized the first two PCR rounds, which lasted about 10 cycles each. TCRdb re-called the multiplex PCR reads through MiXCR, storing one row per CDR3 protein. The sample lists around 80,000 distinct CDR3 sequences; more than 65% were seen once. Investigators took RNA and DNA out together from 20-30 mg of unsorted bulk tissue. What was sequenced was liver tumor tissue from sampling region 1. The subset is: tumor region T1, superior pole. The receptors shown here come from a man aged 40-49 years with primary liver carcinoma and hepatitis B virus infection.

Of note for this clonotype: One end of the junction does not line up with germline, which may come from a read error. This chain joins TRBV11-1 and TRBJ2-7, with 11 bases aligning to TRBD1. CDR1 SGHAT and CDR2 FQDESV come from the germline V gene (reference sequence). The CDR3 is made up of 14 amino acids. CDR3 coding DNA: TGTGTCAGCAGTTCAAGGACAGGGGGCAGCGAGCAGTACTTC. Amino acid sequence: CVSSSRTGGSEQYF.

This clonotype was recorded a few times. The CDR3 carries no conserved terminal phenylalanine or tryptophan, so it likely arises from a read error. The V and J genes are TRBV5-1 and TRBJ2-7; D is unresolved. CDR1 SGHRS and CDR2 YFSETQ come from the germline V gene. The CDR3 has 13 residues. V was pared by 5 bases and J by 0 bases, with 9 bases between. The CDR3 region is CASRSATSYEQYL. DNA for the CDR3: TGCGCCAGCAGGAGCGCTACCTCCTACGAGCAGTACCTC.

This clonotype has at least ten counts. The chain employs TRBV7-9 and TRBJ2-1; no definite D call. V dropped 8 bases and J dropped 16 bases, with 21 bases sitting between them. Germline V gene lookup returns CDR1 SEHNR and CDR2 FQNEAQ (reference sequence). There are 12 residues in the CDR3. Written as DNA, the CDR3 is TGTGCCAGCCAACAACGGTCTGGGGTGAAATTCTTC. Translation: CASQQRSGVKFF.

This clonotype was observed at least ten times. This sequence joins TRBV7-9 and TRBJ2-4; no clear D. The CDR3 covers 14 residues. CDR1 and CDR2 (germline): SEHNR, FQNEAQ (reference sequence). The V gene lost 1 base and the J gene lost 2 bases, with 6 bases spanning the gap. Here the CDR3 DNA reads TGTGCCAGCAGCTTAGGGGCTACCAAAAACATTCAGTACTTC. Its translation is CASSLGATKNIQYF.

The table lists this clonotype with a count of one. An end of the junction differs from the germline gene, which may be a read error. V and J are TRBV6-1 and TRBJ2-1, with 8 bases identical to TRBD2. This CDR3 is 15 amino acids long. Germline V gives CDR1 MNHNS, CDR2 SASEGT. The CDR3 region is CVSRVKAGGTNEQFF. The CDR3 DNA reads TGTGTCAGCAGAGTGAAGGCGGGAGGTACGAATGAGCAGTTCTTT.

About this clonotype: Germline and junction disagree at one end, which may indicate a read error. V gene TRBV11-2 combines with J gene TRBJ1-2; D perhaps matches TRBD1 (5 bases). The CDR3 has 14 amino acids. Germline V CDR1 and CDR2: SGHAT, FQNNGV. The CDR3, as DNA: TGCGCCTGCAGCATAGGAGGGGCCCACTATGGCTACACCTTC. Protein: CACSIGGAHYGYTF. Full variable domain (missing parts from reference TRBV11-2 and TRBJ1-2): EAGVAQSPRYKIIEKRQSVAFWCNPISGHATLYWYQQILGQGPKLLIQFQNNGVVDDSQLPKDRFSAERLKGVDSTLKIQPAKLEDSAVYLCACSIGGAHYGYTFGSGTRLTVV.

This clonotype was picked up many times. The chain has TRBV12-3 or TRBV12-4 and TRBJ2-7; 13 bases align to TRBD2. The V and J ends lost 6 bases and 0 bases, in that order; junction bases with no gene match: 5. The CDR3 sequence is 16 residues long. The chain's CDR3 is CASSPTSGRASYEQYF. The CDR3 nucleotides are TGTGCCAGCAGCCCTACTAGCGGGAGGGCCTCCTACGAGCAGTACTTC.

The sample holds one count of this clonotype. The junction differs from germline at one of its ends, possibly a read error. The chain employs TRBV12-3 or TRBV12-4 and TRBJ2-1; D unresolved. The CDR3 runs 11 residues. The CDR3 sequence: CVSTIVNEQFF. CDR3 in DNA: TGTGTCAGCACCATTGTCAATGAGCAGTTCTTC.

Details on this clonotype: The junction differs from germline at one of its ends, possibly a read error. V and J are TRBV11-2 and TRBJ1-2, with D perhaps TRBD1 (6 bases). Germline CDR1 and CDR2: SGHAT and FQNNGV. This CDR3 contains 13 residues. The CDR3 DNA sequence: TGTGCCACCAGCTTAGGGGGGAACTATGGCTACGCCTTC. Its protein is CATSLGGNYGYAF.

The gene calls are TRBV30 and TRBJ2-3, with 7 bases that match TRBD2. Germline-derived CDR1 and CDR2 are GTSNPN and SVGIG (reference sequence). This CDR3 contains 20 residues. With 2 bases clipped from V and 4 bases from J, the junction kept 24 bases outside the gene matches. CDR3 residues: CAWSPQLGSGLPVSADTQYF. The CDR3 DNA follows: TGTGCCTGGAGTCCCCAACTGGGTAGCGGGTTGCCCGTTTCGGCAGATACGCAGTATTTT.

This clonotype is categorized as medium-sized. V is TRBV29-1 and J is TRBJ2-1; D is uncertain. From germline, CDR1 is SQVTM and CDR2 ANQGSEA. The CDR3 contains 13 residues. The V gene lost 0 bases and the J gene lost 6 bases, with 9 bases spanning the gap. The CDR3 here is CSVEETIGNEQFF. CDR3 nucleotides: TGCAGCGTTGAAGAGACCATTGGCAATGAGCAGTTCTTC.

This clonotype is a singleton in its sample. A much larger clone differs by one base, so this may be a read error. This sequence joins TRBV5-1 and TRBJ2-1; TRBD2 aligns across 12 bases. Germline trimming cut 6 bases from V and 7 bases from J; bases unmatched to any gene: 14. Germline values: CDR1 SGHRS, CDR2 YFSETQ. This CDR3 is 17 amino acids long. The chain's CDR3 is CASNPRSLAGGGNEQFF. The CDR3 nucleotides are TGCGCCAGCAACCCGAGGTCGCTAGCGGGAGGGGGGAATGAGCAGTTCTTC.

This clonotype was detected many times. This chain joins TRBV12-3 or TRBV12-4 and TRBJ2-1; no definite D call. This CDR3 comprises 15 residues. V was shortened by 5 bases and J by 0 bases, with 11 bases between the two germline ends. The CDR3 loop is CASSRTVSSYNEQFF. DNA for the CDR3: TGTGCCAGCAGTCGGACGGTGAGCTCCTACAATGAGCAGTTCTTC.

As for this clonotype: It is likely a read error, because the conserved phenylalanine at the end of the CDR3 is missing. This chain joins TRBV28 and TRBJ2-7, with unresolved D. V gave up 6 bases and J gave up 3 bases, with 15 bases separating them. The CDR3 contains 14 residues. CDR1 and CDR2 (germline): MDHEN, SYDVKM. The CDR3 DNA is TGTGCCAGCAGCGTACAAGCGAGAGTCTACGAGCAGTACTCC. This translates into CASSVQARVYEQYS.